This T cell receptor beta chain was identified during a study of shared clonotypes between healthy human individuals. Generated by immunoSEQ multiplex PCR, the TCRdb table keeps only in-frame clones and is missing some. The sample has 2,500,000 or so clones, 85% to 95% seen once. Study-wide results and caveats: The naive CD4 repertoires of several donors were compared, and roughly 5% of clonotypes were shared.

This CDR3 has 14 amino acids. V was clipped by 6 bases and J by 0 bases; unmatched bases: 5. Germline CDR1 reads MDHEN; CDR2 reads SYDVKM. A remark on this clone: Its antigen remains unidentified. Other DNA sequences from this sample encode an identical CDR3 as well.

The specimen was naive CD4+ T cells from PBMCs. Noted subset: CD45RA+ positively selected. The sequence was collected from a man aged 18 to 30 in good health. Some clones in this sample may be carry-over from other donors' samples. The chain joins TRBV28 to TRBJ2-7, with TRBD1 matching 7 bases. The CDR3 sequence: CASSPTGSSYEQYF. The CDR3 region has the DNA TGTGCCAGCAGCCCGACAGGGAGCTCCTACGAGCAGTACTTC.